Listed here are 7 T cell receptor beta chains from one sample, sequenced in a study of response to subunit inactivated influenza vaccine (dated by TCRdb to 2016 to 2018). Library preparation employed RT-PCR. The sequencer was an Illumina HiSeq 2500. In-frame beta chains were kept once TCRdb had trimmed the public reads at Q25 with fastp and called clones with MiXCR. Each CDR3 protein appears once, grouped with its most common genes and DNA. Counted in this sample were roughly 550,000 distinct CDR3 sequences; under 30% of them appeared once. The ten largest clones add up to under 3.5% of the sample. These same records also appear under a second study, on T cells expressing NK-cell markers. Drawing on the second study: TCR beta cDNA libraries were prepared using 5'RACE template switching, which introduced a universal primer site and unique molecular identifiers.

The sequences come from CD4+ T cells sorted from PBMCs, collected roughly 12 days after vaccination. Receptor source: a man aged 50-59 years who received an inactivated influenza vaccine. Donor details come from another sample of the same person, matched by shared clones.

The chain carries TRBV7-2 and TRBJ2-2; TRBD2 is a possible D gene (6 bases). This CDR3 region has 15 residues. Trimming removed 2 bases from V and 4 bases from J, with 11 bases in between. Germline CDR1 reads SGHTA; CDR2 reads FQGNSA. The CDR3 DNA reads as TGTGCCAGCAGCTTACAGGGACTTTCCACCGGGGAGCTGTTTTTT. Amino acids: CASSLQGLSTGELFF.

This clonotype was recorded a few times. The chain combines TRBV14 with TRBJ1-1; D is undetermined. The V gene lost 4 bases and the J gene lost 1 base, with 13 bases spanning the gap. The CDR3 loop spans 15 amino acids. Germline V CDR1 and CDR2: SGHDN, FVKESK. The CDR3 DNA reads as TGTGCCAGCAGCCCGGGAGTAGGGCCGAACACTGAAGCTTTCTTT. Protein sequence: CASSPGVGPNTEAFF.

The chain links TRBV11-1 to TRBJ2-5; D is uncertain. The CDR3 loop spans 15 amino acids. Trimming pared 7 bases from V and 7 bases from J, leaving 22 bases between. Germline-derived CDR1 and CDR2 are SGHAT and FQDESV (reference sequence). CDR3 amino acids: CASKLDRQAARTQYF. The CDR3 DNA follows: TGTGCCAGCAAGCTCGACCGGCAGGCGGCTAGGACCCAGTACTTC.

Only a few counts were recorded for this clonotype. The V and J genes are TRBV10-3 and TRBJ2-7; 11 bases fit TRBD2. The ends lost 5 bases at V and 5 bases at J; junction bases unmatched: 2. This CDR3 region has 13 residues. Germline V gene data show CDR1 as ENHRY and CDR2 as SYGVKD. The CDR3 region has the DNA TGTGCCATCAGTCTAGCGGGGGGCAACGAGCAGTACTTC. Protein product: CAISLAGGNEQYF.

This clonotype has a handful of counts. The V gene is TRBV10-3, the J gene TRBJ2-7, with TRBD2 matching 7 bases. The CDR3 contains 16 residues. J was trimmed by 5 bases and V by 0 bases; bases with no gene match: 10. Germline V gene lookup returns CDR1 ENHRY and CDR2 SYGVKD. The CDR3 region is CAISESWGRAGHEQYF. The CDR3 coding sequence is TGTGCCATCAGTGAGTCATGGGGGAGGGCCGGTCACGAGCAGTACTTC.

This clonotype occurred a few times. The chain uses TRBV11-2 and TRBJ2-3; D might be TRBD1 or TRBD2, each matching 5 bases. Germline V gene sequence: CDR1 SGHAT, CDR2 FQNNGV. Trimming took 2 bases from V and 4 from J, leaving 16 bases between them. CDR3 size: 16 residues. The CDR3 spells CASSLSSGRGADTQYF. CDR3 coding DNA: TGTGCCAGCAGCTTATCTTCGGGGCGAGGAGCAGATACGCAGTATTTT.

This chain links TRBV5-1 with TRBJ2-1; D is tentatively TRBD1 or TRBD2 (5 bases each). This CDR3 region has 13 residues. The germline V gene has CDR1 SGHRS and CDR2 YFSETQ. V shed 0 bases and J shed 9 bases, with 10 bases lying between them. The CDR3 DNA is TGCGCCAGCAGCTTGGCCGAGAGGGGTGAGCAGTTCTTC. It translates to CASSLAERGEQFF.